This TCR beta chain was obtained from a study of blood T cell repertoires in COVID-19. This clone has only one observation. Germline CDR1 and CDR2: SGHKS and YYEKEE (reference sequence). Trimming took 4 bases from V and 0 from J; bases not matched to a gene: 13. This CDR3 is 17 amino acids long. Sequenced by immunoSEQ multiplex PCR; TCRdb stores in-frame clones only, minus some. The sample records around 170,000 clones, approximately 87% being singletons. Specimen: peripheral blood. This clonotype was obtained from a woman between 65 and 79 years old with acute or convalescent COVID-19. The chain recombines TRBV5-5 with TRBJ2-7, with TRBD1 identical over 7 bases. The CDR3 bases are TGTGCCAGCAGCCCCCCGTCCCGGGACAGCAGCTCCTACGAGCAGTACTTC. Translation: CASSPPSRDSSSYEQYF.